The 22 T cell receptor beta chains in this list originate from one sample, sequenced in a study of cytomegalovirus exposure and HLA in healthy donors. Amplification used 60 Vbeta primers and 13 Jbeta primers. Sequencing used immunoSEQ multiplex PCR; TCRdb keeps in-frame clones, though not all of them. Of about 140,000 clones in the sample, around 80% were seen once. Sequenced material: PBMCs. These receptors were obtained from a male donor in good health and CMV-seronegative.

This clone was seen a handful of times. The genes are TRBV5-6 and TRBJ1-6; D ambiguous. Germline V CDR1 and CDR2: SGHDT, YYEEEE. V lost 4 bases to trimming and J lost 0 bases, with 11 bases between them. CDR3 length equals 16 residues. Written as DNA, the CDR3 is TGTGCCAGCAGCGATAGGACTAGCTCCTATAATTCACCCCTCCACTTT. Translation: CASSDRTSSYNSPLHF.

The chain joins TRBV5-6 to TRBJ2-1; 7 bases fit TRBD1. The CDR3 has 14 residues. V shed 4 bases and J 7 bases; nucleotides not matched to a gene: 8. The germline CDR1 and CDR2 sequences are SGHDT and YYEEEE. The CDR3 nucleotides are TGTGCCAGCAGCCTGACAGGGCGACCGAATGAGCAGTTCTTC. This translates into CASSLTGRPNEQFF.

The rearrangement joins TRBV6-5 to TRBJ2-7, with D possibly TRBD2 on 6 matching bases. The CDR3 consists of 16 residues. Germline CDR1 and CDR2: MNHEY and SVGAGI. Trimming removed 2 bases from V and 3 bases from J, with 17 bases in between. CDR3 in amino acids: CASSYTQGLVGYEQYF. CDR3 coding DNA: TGTGCCAGCAGTTACACCCAGGGACTGGTAGGCTACGAGCAGTACTTC.

Written as DNA, the CDR3 is TGCGCCAGCGCCAGGACTACCCAAGAGACCCAGTACTTC. Residues: CASARTTQETQYF. The rearrangement joins TRBV4-1 to TRBJ2-5; D perhaps matches TRBD2 (6 bases). The V and J ends lost 8 bases and 1 base respectively, with 11 bases between them. Germline loops: CDR1 MGHRA, CDR2 YSYEKL. CDR3 length: 13 residues.

The rearrangement joins TRBV19 to TRBJ2-7; D perhaps matches TRBD2 (5 bases). Germline CDR1 LNHDA, CDR2 SQIVND (reference sequence). Trimming stripped 3 bases from V and 4 bases from J, with 25 bases between. The CDR3 consists of 18 residues. The CDR3 bases are TGTGCCAGTAGTATGGACGGGATTGAGGATCCGAGAGGTTACGAGCAGTACTTC. Translation: CASSMDGIEDPRGYEQYF.

V usage is TRBV2 and J usage is TRBJ1-2; D remains unclear. CDR3 size: 14 residues. Deletions cut 4 bases from V and 6 bases from J, with 15 bases between. Germline-derived CDR1 and CDR2 are SNHLY and FYNNEI. CDR3 amino acids: CASSAGLPTDGYTF. The CDR3 DNA reads as TGTGCCAGCAGTGCAGGACTCCCTACGGATGGCTACACCTTC.

The chain combines TRBV11-2 with TRBJ1-1, with a tentative D call TRBD1 (5 bases). Deletions cut 4 bases from V and 6 bases from J, with 18 bases between. From germline, CDR1 is SGHAT and CDR2 FQNNGV. The CDR3 contains 15 residues. For the CDR3, the DNA is TGTGCCAGCAGCTCTCGAGGAGTGGGGCCTCCTGAAGCTTTCTTT. It yields the protein CASSSRGVGPPEAFF.

Only a few counts were recorded for this clone. This chain links TRBV2 with TRBJ1-5; 7 bases are shared with TRBD1. Germline loops: CDR1 SNHLY, CDR2 FYNNEI. V lost 5 bases and J lost 0; bases outside the gene matches: 1. The CDR3 runs 14 residues. CDR3 bases: TGTGCCAGCAGTCAGGGGGGTAGCAATCAGCCCCAGCATTTT. Translating gives CASSQGGSNQPQHF.

CDR3 loop: CASSLGLINSPLHF. CDR3 coding DNA: TGTGCCAGCAGCTTAGGGCTGATAAATTCACCCCTCCACTTT. The rearrangement uses TRBV7-3 and TRBJ1-6; D ambiguous. The CDR3 totals 14 residues. The V gene's germline CDR1 is SGHTA and CDR2 FQGTGA. Trimming shortened V by 2 bases and J by 7 bases, and 9 bases separated the two germline ends.

The chain recombines TRBV5-6 with TRBJ1-5; no clear D gene. The germline V and J ends were trimmed by 4 bases and 0 bases, with 5 bases remaining between them. This CDR3 contains 13 residues. Germline lookup yields CDR1 SGHDT and CDR2 YYEEEE. Written as DNA, the CDR3 is TGTGCCAGCAGCCGAGATAGCAATCAGCCCCAGCATTTT. Residues: CASSRDSNQPQHF.

The chain employs TRBV7-8 and TRBJ2-1, with 8 bases that match TRBD1. The CDR3 runs 17 residues. Germline loops: CDR1 SGHVS, CDR2 FQNEAQ. The J segment lost 8 bases and the V segment lost 5 bases, leaving 17 bases of the junction unmatched. CDR3 loop: CASSPTMTGVRVDEQFF. Written as DNA, the CDR3 is TGTGCCAGCAGCCCCACTATGACAGGGGTGAGGGTGGATGAGCAGTTCTTC. The entire variable domain, with the rest obtained from reference TRBV7-8 and TRBJ2-1, is as follows: GAGVSQSPRYKVAKRGQDVALRCDPISGHVSLFWYQQALGQGPEFLTYFQNEAQLDKSGLPSDRFFAERPEGSVSTLKIQRTQQEDSAVYLCASSPTMTGVRVDEQFFGPGTRLTVL.

This chain links TRBV7-2 with TRBJ2-7; D uncertain. The ends were cut back, 1 base at V and 5 bases at J, with 15 bases in the middle. CDR1 is SGHTA, CDR2 FQGNSA, per germline. The CDR3 length is 15 residues. CDR3 sequence: CASSLVGVAADEQYF. Here the CDR3 DNA reads TGTGCCAGCAGCTTAGTAGGAGTTGCGGCGGACGAGCAGTACTTC.

The chain has TRBV7-2 and TRBJ1-2; TRBD1 aligns across 7 bases. Germline trimming cut 5 bases from V and 8 bases from J; bases unmatched to any gene: 11. The CDR3 runs 14 residues. Germline loops: CDR1 SGHTA, CDR2 FQGNSA. CDR3 residues: CASSRQTGQYGYTF. For the CDR3, the DNA is TGTGCCAGCAGCCGTCAGACAGGGCAGTACGGCTACACCTTC.

The J gene is TRBJ1-5, the V gene TRBV4-2; D remains unclear. V lost 0 bases and J lost 1, with 13 bases in between. CDR3 length: 17 residues. Germline CDR1 is LGHNA and CDR2 is YNFKEQ. The CDR3 region is CASSQELAGGSNQPQHF. The CDR3 DNA reads as TGTGCCAGCAGCCAAGAGTTGGCGGGTGGGAGCAATCAGCCCCAGCATTTT.

The genes are TRBV6-1 and TRBJ1-1; TRBD1 aligns across 9 bases. With V trimmed by 4 bases and J by 10 bases, 7 bases remained unmatched. Germline CDR1 reads MNHNS; CDR2 reads SASEGT. This CDR3 has 13 residues. The CDR3 loop reads CASSAQGARVAFF. In DNA form, the CDR3 reads TGTGCCAGCAGTGCACAGGGGGCTCGGGTAGCTTTCTTT.

The V gene is TRBV28, the J gene TRBJ2-7, with TRBD1 matching 10 bases. The V and J ends lost 5 bases and 3 bases, in that order; junction bases with no gene match: 7. This CDR3 region has 15 residues. The germline CDR1 and CDR2 sequences are MDHEN and SYDVKM. This CDR3 reads CASSGPGQGNYEQYF. In nucleotides, the CDR3 is TGTGCCAGCAGTGGGCCGGGACAGGGGAACTACGAGCAGTACTTC.

The DNA of the CDR3 is TGTGCCAGCAGCTTCAGGACTACAGTCGGGGAGCTGTTTTTT. Protein: CASSFRTTVGELFF. This chain connects TRBV7-2 to TRBJ2-2, with D tentatively TRBD2 (6 bases). V gave up 3 bases and J gave up 7 bases, with 12 bases separating them. Per the germline V gene, CDR1 is SGHTA and CDR2 is FQGNSA. This CDR3 is built from 14 residues.

The chain recombines TRBV7-9 with TRBJ1-2; 8 bases map to TRBD1. CDR3 size: 14 residues. The J segment lost 5 bases and the V segment lost 5 bases, leaving 7 bases of the junction unmatched. The germline V gene has CDR1 SEHNR and CDR2 FQNEAQ (reference sequence). DNA of the CDR3: TGTGCCAGCAGCCCCCCACAGGGGGGTTATGGCTACACCTTC. Translating gives CASSPPQGGYGYTF.

This chain uses TRBV6-5 with TRBJ2-2; 10 nucleotides line up with TRBD2. Per germline, CDR1 MNHEY and CDR2 SVGAGI. V gave up 4 bases and J gave up 8 bases; unmatched junction bases: 7. This CDR3 has 15 residues. The CDR3 sequence is CASSSSGGATGELFF. In DNA, the CDR3 is TGTGCCAGCAGTTCCAGCGGGGGGGCGACGGGGGAGCTGTTTTTT.

The V gene is TRBV27, the J gene TRBJ2-7; TRBD1 matches 8 bases. The germline V gene has CDR1 MNHEY and CDR2 SMNVEV (reference sequence). The CDR3 loop spans 14 amino acids. With 2 bases clipped from V and 4 bases from J, the junction kept 4 bases outside the gene matches. The chain's CDR3 is CASSLGTGFYEQYF. CDR3 bases: TGTGCCAGCAGTTTAGGGACAGGATTTTACGAGCAGTACTTC.

V is TRBV2 and J is TRBJ2-5; weak D call: TRBD2 (5 bases). Trimming pared 7 bases from V and 5 bases from J, leaving 11 bases between. CDR1 is SNHLY, CDR2 FYNNEI, per germline. The CDR3 is made up of 12 amino acids. CDR3 nucleotide sequence: TGTGCCAGCACCCCCTGGAGGGAGACCCAGTACTTC. Translation gives CASTPWRETQYF.

Details on this clone: One junction end does not reproduce the germline sequence, and a read error may be involved. The chain recombines TRBV14 with TRBJ2-1; D might be TRBD2 (7 bases). Germline assignment: CDR1 SGHDN and CDR2 FVKESK. This CDR3 has 15 amino acids. In DNA form, the CDR3 reads TGTGCCAGCACCCAAGAGGGGGGGCCGTGGAATGAGCAGTTCTTC. Protein product: CASTQEGGPWNEQFF.